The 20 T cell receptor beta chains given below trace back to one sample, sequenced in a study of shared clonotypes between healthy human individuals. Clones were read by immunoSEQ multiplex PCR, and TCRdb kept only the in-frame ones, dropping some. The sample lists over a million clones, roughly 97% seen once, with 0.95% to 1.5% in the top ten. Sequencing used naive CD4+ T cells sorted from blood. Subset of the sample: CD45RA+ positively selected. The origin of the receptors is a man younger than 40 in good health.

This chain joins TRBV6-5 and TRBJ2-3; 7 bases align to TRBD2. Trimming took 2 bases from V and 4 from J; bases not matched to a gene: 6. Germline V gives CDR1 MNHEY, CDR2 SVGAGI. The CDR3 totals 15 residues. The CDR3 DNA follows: TGTGCCAGCAGTTACCGCGGGAGTGGTCCAGATACGCAGTATTTT. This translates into CASSYRGSGPDTQYF.

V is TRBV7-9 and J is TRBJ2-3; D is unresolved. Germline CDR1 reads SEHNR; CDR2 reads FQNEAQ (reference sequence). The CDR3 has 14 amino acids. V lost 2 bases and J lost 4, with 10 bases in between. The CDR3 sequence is CASSLRTVADTQYF. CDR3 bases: TGTGCCAGCAGCTTACGGACGGTTGCAGATACGCAGTATTTT.

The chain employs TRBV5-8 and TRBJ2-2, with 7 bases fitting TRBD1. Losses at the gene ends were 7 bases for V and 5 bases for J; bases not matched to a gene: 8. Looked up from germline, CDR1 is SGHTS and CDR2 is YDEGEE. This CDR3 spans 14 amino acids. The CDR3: CASVQTGVTGELFF. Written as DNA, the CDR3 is TGTGCCAGCGTACAAACAGGGGTAACCGGGGAGCTGTTTTTT.

The CDR3 spells CASSLVGPGLTEAFF. The CDR3 DNA reads as TGCGCCAGCAGCTTGGTAGGCCCGGGATTGACTGAAGCTTTCTTT. The chain employs TRBV5-1 and TRBJ1-1; D is unresolved. Between the trimmed V and J ends, which lost 0 bases and 5 bases, there was a span of 14 bases. This CDR3 is built from 15 residues. The V gene's germline CDR1 is SGHRS and CDR2 YFSETQ.

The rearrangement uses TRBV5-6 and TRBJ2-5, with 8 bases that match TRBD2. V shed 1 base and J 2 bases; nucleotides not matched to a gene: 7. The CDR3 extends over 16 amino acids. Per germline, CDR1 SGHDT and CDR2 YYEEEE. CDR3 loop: CASSLRSGSGQETQYF. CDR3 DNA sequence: TGTGCCAGCAGCTTGAGAAGCGGGAGTGGGCAAGAGACCCAGTACTTC.

The DNA of the CDR3 is TGTGCCAGCAGCCGTGACAGGGGGGACTACGAGCAGTACTTC. Translating it yields CASSRDRGDYEQYF. The V call is TRBV7-6, the J call TRBJ2-7; 9 bases map to TRBD1. With 5 bases clipped from V and 3 bases from J, the junction kept 5 bases outside the gene matches. Germline CDR1 reads SGHVS; CDR2 reads FNYEAQ. This CDR3 is built from 14 residues.

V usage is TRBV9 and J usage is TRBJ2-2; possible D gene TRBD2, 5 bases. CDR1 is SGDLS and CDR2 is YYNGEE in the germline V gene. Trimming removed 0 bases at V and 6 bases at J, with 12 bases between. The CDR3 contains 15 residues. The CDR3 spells CASSVGRDGAGELFF. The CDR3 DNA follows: TGTGCCAGCAGCGTAGGCCGGGATGGGGCCGGGGAGCTGTTTTTT.

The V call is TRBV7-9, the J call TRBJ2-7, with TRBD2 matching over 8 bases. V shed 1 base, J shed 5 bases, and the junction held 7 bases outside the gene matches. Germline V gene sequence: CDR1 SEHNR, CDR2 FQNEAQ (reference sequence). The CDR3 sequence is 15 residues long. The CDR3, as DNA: TGTGCCAGCAGCTTAGACCTAGCGGGTTCACACGAGCAGTACTTC. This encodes CASSLDLAGSHEQYF.

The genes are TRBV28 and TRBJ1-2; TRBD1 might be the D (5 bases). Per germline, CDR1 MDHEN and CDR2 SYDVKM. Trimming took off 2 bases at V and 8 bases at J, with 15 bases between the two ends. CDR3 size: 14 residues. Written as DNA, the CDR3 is TGTGCCAGCAGTTTACTTAGGGGCGGAGGGGGCTACACCTTC. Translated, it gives CASSLLRGGGGYTF.

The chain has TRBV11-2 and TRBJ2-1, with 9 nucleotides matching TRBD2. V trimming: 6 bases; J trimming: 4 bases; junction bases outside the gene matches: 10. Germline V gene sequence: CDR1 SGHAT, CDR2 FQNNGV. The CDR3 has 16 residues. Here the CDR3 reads CASRTQSGRRYNEQFF. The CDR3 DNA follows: TGTGCCAGCAGAACCCAAAGCGGGAGGCGGTACAATGAGCAGTTCTTC.

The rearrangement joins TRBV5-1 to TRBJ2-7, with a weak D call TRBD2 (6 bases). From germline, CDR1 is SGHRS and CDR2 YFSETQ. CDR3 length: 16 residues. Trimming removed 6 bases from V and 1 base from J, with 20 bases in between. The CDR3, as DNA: TGCGCCAGCATGGGGACGCGGGGCCCCTATTCCTACGAGCAGTACTTC. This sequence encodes CASMGTRGPYSYEQYF.

The CDR3 DNA is TGTGCCAGCAGCGCCGCGGTCCCGCCCCAGCATTTT. Its protein product is CASSAAVPPQHF. The J gene is TRBJ1-5, the V gene TRBV28, with D hard to call. Trimming shortened V by 6 bases and J by 9 bases, and 12 bases separated the two germline ends. The CDR3 loop spans 12 amino acids. The germline CDR1 and CDR2 sequences are MDHEN and SYDVKM.

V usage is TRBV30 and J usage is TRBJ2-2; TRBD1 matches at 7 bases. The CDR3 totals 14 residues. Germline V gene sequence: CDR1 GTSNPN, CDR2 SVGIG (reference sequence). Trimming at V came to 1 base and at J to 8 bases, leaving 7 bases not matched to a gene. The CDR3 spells CAWSGDRVSGELFF. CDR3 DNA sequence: TGTGCCTGGAGTGGTGACAGGGTCTCGGGGGAGCTGTTTTTT.

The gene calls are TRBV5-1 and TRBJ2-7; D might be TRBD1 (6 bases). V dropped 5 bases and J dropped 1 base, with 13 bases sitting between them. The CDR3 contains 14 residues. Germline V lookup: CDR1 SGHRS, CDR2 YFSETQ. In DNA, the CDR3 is TGCGCCAGCAGGCCTAACAGGGATTCCTACGAGCAGTACTTC. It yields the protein CASRPNRDSYEQYF.

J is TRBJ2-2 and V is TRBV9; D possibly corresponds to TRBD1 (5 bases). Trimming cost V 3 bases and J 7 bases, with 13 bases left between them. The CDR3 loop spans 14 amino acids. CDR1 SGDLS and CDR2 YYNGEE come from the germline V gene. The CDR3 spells CASSAQVTIGELFF. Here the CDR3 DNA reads TGTGCCAGCAGCGCACAGGTAACGATCGGGGAGCTGTTTTTT.

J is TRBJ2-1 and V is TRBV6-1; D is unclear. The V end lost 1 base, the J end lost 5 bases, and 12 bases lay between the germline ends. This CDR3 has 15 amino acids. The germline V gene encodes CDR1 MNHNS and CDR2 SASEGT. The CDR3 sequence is CASSEVARPNNEQFF. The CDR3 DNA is TGTGCCAGCAGTGAAGTGGCTAGGCCTAACAATGAGCAGTTCTTC.

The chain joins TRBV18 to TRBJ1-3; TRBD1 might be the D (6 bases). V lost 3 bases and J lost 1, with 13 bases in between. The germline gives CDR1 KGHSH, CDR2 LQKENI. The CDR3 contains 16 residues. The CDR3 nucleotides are TGTGCCAGCTCACCTGGACTACAGGGATCTGGAAACACCATATATTTT. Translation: CASSPGLQGSGNTIYF.

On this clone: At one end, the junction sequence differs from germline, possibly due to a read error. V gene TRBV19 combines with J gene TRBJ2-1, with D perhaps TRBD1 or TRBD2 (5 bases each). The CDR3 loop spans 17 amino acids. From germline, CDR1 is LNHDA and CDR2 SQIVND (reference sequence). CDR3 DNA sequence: TGTGCCAGTAGCTCGGGGCCCCTCTCAAAGATACAATCTTTGCCCCTCTTC. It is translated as CASSSGPLSKIQSLPLF.

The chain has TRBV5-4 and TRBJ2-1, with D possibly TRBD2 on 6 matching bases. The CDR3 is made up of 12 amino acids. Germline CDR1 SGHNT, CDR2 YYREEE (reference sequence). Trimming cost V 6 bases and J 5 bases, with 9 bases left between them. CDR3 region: CASTGGNNEQFF. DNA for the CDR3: TGTGCCAGCACCGGGGGAAACAATGAGCAGTTCTTC.

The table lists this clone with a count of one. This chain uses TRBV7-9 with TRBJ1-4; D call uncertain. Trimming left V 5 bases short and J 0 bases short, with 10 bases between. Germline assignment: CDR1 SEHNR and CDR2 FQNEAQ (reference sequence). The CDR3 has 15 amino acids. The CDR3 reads CASSPNMATNEKLFF. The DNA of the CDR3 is TGTGCCAGCAGCCCCAACATGGCAACTAATGAAAAACTGTTTTTT.